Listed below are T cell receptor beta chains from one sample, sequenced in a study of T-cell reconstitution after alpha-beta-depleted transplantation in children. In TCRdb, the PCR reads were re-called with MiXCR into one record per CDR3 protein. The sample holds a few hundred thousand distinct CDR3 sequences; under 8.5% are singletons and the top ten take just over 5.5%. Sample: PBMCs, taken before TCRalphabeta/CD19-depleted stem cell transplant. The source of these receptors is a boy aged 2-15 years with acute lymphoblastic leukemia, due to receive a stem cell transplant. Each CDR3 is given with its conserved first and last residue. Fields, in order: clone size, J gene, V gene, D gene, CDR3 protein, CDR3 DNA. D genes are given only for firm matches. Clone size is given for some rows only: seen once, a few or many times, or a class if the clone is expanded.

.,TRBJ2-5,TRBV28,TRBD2,CASSFEGLAGEGTQYF,TGTGCCAGCAGTTTTGAGGGACTAGCGGGAGAGGGGACCCAGTACTTC
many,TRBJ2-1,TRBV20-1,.,CSADTGLSYNEQFF,TGCAGTGCAGACACGGGGCTTTCCTACAATGAGCAGTTCTTC
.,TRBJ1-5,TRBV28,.,CASSPNTFSNQPQHF,TGTGCCAGCAGTCCCAACACCTTTAGCAATCAGCCCCAGCATTTT
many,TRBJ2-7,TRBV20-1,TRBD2,CSARSGSGYEQYF,TGCAGTGCTAGAAGCGGGAGTGGTTACGAGCAGTACTTC
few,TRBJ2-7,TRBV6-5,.,CASSYSNFAYEQYF,TGTGCCAGCAGTTACTCGAACTTCGCCTACGAGCAGTACTTC
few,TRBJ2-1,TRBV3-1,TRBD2,CASRSTSGRAREQFF,TGTGCCAGCAGGTCGACTAGCGGGAGGGCCAGGGAGCAGTTCTTC
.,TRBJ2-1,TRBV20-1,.,CSATLVGRDKGEQFF,TGCAGTGCTACCTTAGTGGGACGGGATAAGGGTGAGCAGTTCTTC
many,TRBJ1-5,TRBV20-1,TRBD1,CSARDRDNQPQHF,TGCAGTGCTAGGGACAGGGACAATCAGCCCCAGCATTTT
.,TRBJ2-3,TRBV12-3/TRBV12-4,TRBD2,CASSPRTSGRFGDTQYF,TGTGCCAGCAGTCCGAGGACTAGCGGGAGATTTGGAGATACGCAGTATTTT
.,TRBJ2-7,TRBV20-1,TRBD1,CSARDLRPGGSYEQYF,TGCAGTGCTAGAGATCTTCGGCCAGGGGGCTCCTACGAGCAGTACTTC
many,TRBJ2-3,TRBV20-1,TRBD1,CSAEQGTDTQYF,TGCAGTGCAGAACAGGGGACAGATACGCAGTATTTT
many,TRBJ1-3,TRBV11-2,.,CASSLEGTNTIYF,TGTGCCAGCAGCTTAGAAGGGACGAACACCATATATTTT
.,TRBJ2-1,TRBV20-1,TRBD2,CSAPTPTSGSFNEQFF,TGCAGTGCCCCAACCCCTACTAGCGGGAGTTTCAATGAGCAGTTCTTC
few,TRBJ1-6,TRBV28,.,CASSLRGSSPLHF,TGTGCCAGCAGTTTAAGAGGTTCTTCACCCCTCCACTTT
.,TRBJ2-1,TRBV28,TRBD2,CASTPLGSGSGDEQFF,TGTGCCAGCACTCCACTCGGGAGCGGGAGCGGCGATGAGCAGTTCTTC
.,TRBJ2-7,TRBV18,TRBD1,CASSRDRGAYEQYF,TGTGCCAGCTCACGAGACAGGGGGGCCTACGAGCAGTACTTC
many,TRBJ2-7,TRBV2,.,CASNPGPWAEQYF,TGTGCCAGCAACCCGGGTCCTTGGGCGGAGCAGTACTTC
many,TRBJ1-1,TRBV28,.,CASIPRKGFTEAFF,TGTGCCAGCATCCCCCGTAAGGGGTTCACTGAAGCTTTCTTT
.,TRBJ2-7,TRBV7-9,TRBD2,CASSTRGGPRGNEQYF,TGTGCCAGCAGCACTCGGGGGGGACCTCGAGGGAACGAGCAGTACTTC
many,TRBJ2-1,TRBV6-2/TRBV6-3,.,CASSYLLTGSNNEQFF,TGTGCCAGCAGTTACTTGCTGACCGGGTCCAACAATGAGCAGTTCTTC
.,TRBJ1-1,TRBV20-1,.,CSARSGGAEAFF,TGCAGTGCCCGGAGTGGGGGCGCTGAAGCTTTCTTT
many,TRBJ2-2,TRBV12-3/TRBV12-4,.,CSSSFSSHPFTGELFF,TGTTCCAGCAGTTTTTCGTCTCACCCCTTCACCGGGGAGCTGTTTTTT
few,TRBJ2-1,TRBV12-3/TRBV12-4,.,CASSLRRSSYNEQFF,TGTGCCAGCAGTTTAAGGAGAAGCTCCTACAATGAGCAGTTCTTC